The 30 T cell receptor beta chains given below trace back to one sample, sequenced in a study of CD8+CD57+ T cells in acquired aplastic anemia. The use of genomic DNA as template underpinned the TCR beta VDJ and CDR3 profiling. TCRdb itself ran the reads through MiXCR, one entry per CDR3 protein. The data hold hundreds of thousands of distinct CDR3 sequences, with approximately 32% observed a single time. Sequenced patients had shown CD8+CD57+ cell expansion by flow cytometry. The sample taken for sequencing was sorted CD4+, CD8+, or CD8+CD57+ T cells (not recorded which) from PBMCs. These TCRs come from a human donor with aplastic anemia.

This clonotype showed up just a few times. The genes are TRBV19 and TRBJ2-7; the D gene could be TRBD1 or TRBD2 (5 bases each). The V gene lost 0 bases and the J gene lost 6 bases, with 15 bases spanning the gap. Germline values: CDR1 LNHDA, CDR2 SQIVND (reference sequence). The CDR3 covers 15 residues. CDR3 amino acids: CASSIDLEGMSEQYF. In DNA form, the CDR3 reads TGTGCCAGTAGTATAGATCTTGAGGGGATGAGCGAGCAGTACTTC.

There are many counts of this clonotype. This chain connects TRBV6-1 to TRBJ1-6, with 8 bases aligning to TRBD1. The germline V gene has CDR1 MNHNS and CDR2 SASEGT. The CDR3 extends over 14 amino acids. Trimming took 7 bases from V and 14 from J; bases not matched to a gene: 13. The CDR3 loop reads CASTRGQGGGALHF. The CDR3, as DNA: TGTGCCAGCACCCGAGGACAGGGTGGAGGAGCCCTCCACTTT.

This clonotype was seen ten or more times. V and J are TRBV7-2 and TRBJ2-3; D is possibly TRBD1 (5 bases). This CDR3 is built from 11 residues. CDR1 is SGHTA and CDR2 is FQGNSA in the germline V gene. The V end lost 5 bases, the J end lost 6 bases, and 6 bases lay between the germline ends. The CDR3: CASSHRDTQYF. DNA for the CDR3: TGTGCCAGCAGCCACAGGGATACGCAGTATTTT.

This clonotype has at least ten counts. This chain connects TRBV20-1 to TRBJ1-6, with D maybe TRBD1 (5 bases). The CDR3 is 14 residues long. The germline gives CDR1 DFQATT, CDR2 SNEGSKA (reference sequence). Between the trimmed V and J ends, which lost 4 bases and 8 bases, there was a span of 15 bases. The CDR3 region has the DNA TGCAGTGCTACATTTGGCAGGGACGATTCACCCCTCCACTTT. Its protein product is CSATFGRDDSPLHF.

Many counts were recorded for this clonotype. J is TRBJ1-6 and V is TRBV4-3; D gene unclear. The CDR3 extends over 14 amino acids. The germline CDR1 and CDR2 sequences are LGHNA and YSLEER. The V and J ends lost 1 base and 4 bases respectively, with 5 bases between them. This CDR3 reads CASSQGPYNSPLHF. The CDR3 bases are TGCGCCAGCAGCCAAGGACCGTATAATTCACCCCTCCACTTT.

The chain uses TRBV5-1 and TRBJ2-2, with 12 bases lining up with TRBD2. V gave up 4 bases and J gave up 5 bases; unmatched junction bases: 6. Germline loops: CDR1 SGHRS, CDR2 YFSETQ. The CDR3 extends over 16 amino acids. CDR3 DNA: TGCGCCAGCAGCATCGCTAGCGGGGGGGCTACCGGGGAGCTGTTTTTT. This encodes CASSIASGGATGELFF.

J is TRBJ2-7 and V is TRBV6-1; no clear D gene. Germline CDR1 is MNHNS and CDR2 is SASEGT. The CDR3 has 15 amino acids. V was shortened by 8 bases and J by 5 bases, with 22 bases between the two germline ends. The DNA of the CDR3 is TGTGCCAGCGACCCTTCTTCGAGTCGGATCGACGAGCAGTACTTC. Its translation is CASDPSSSRIDEQYF.

This clonotype was seen a handful of times. The rearrangement joins TRBV20-1 to TRBJ1-6; D unclear. The CDR3 covers 15 residues. The ends were cut back, 0 bases at V and 0 bases at J, with 6 bases in the middle. Germline loops: CDR1 DFQATT, CDR2 SNEGSKA (reference sequence). The CDR3 loop is CSARERSSYNSPLHF. CDR3 coding DNA: TGCAGTGCTAGAGAACGGAGCTCCTATAATTCACCCCTCCACTTT.

V and J are TRBV29-1 and TRBJ1-1; TRBD1 might be the D (5 bases). This CDR3 spans 14 amino acids. From germline, CDR1 is SQVTM and CDR2 ANQGSEA. V was clipped by 6 bases and J by 1 base, with 15 bases between them. This CDR3 is CSVGPGDENTEAFF. The CDR3 nucleotides are TGCAGCGTGGGACCGGGTGATGAGAACACTGAAGCTTTCTTT. Together with reference TRBV29-1 and TRBJ1-1, the CDR3 gives the full variable domain: SAVISQKPSRDICQRGTSLTIQCQVDSQVTMMFWYRQQPGQSLTLIATANQGSEATYESGFVIDKFPISRPNLTFSTLTVSNMSPEDSSIYLCSVGPGDENTEAFFGQGTRLTVV.

This clonotype has ten or more counts. J is TRBJ2-3 and V is TRBV25-1; 7 nucleotides agree with TRBD2. Germline V gene data show CDR1 as MGHDK and CDR2 as SYGVNS. Trimming took 6 bases from V and 2 from J; bases not matched to a gene: 8. The CDR3 is 15 amino acids. The CDR3 DNA sequence: TGTGCCAGCAGACCACAAGCGGGAAACACAGATACGCAGTATTTT. It codes for CASRPQAGNTDTQYF.

This clonotype was counted ten times or more. The chain links TRBV29-1 to TRBJ1-1; D gene unclear. The CDR3 length is 13 residues. Germline CDR1 SQVTM, CDR2 ANQGSEA. Trimming took 4 bases from V and 1 from J, leaving 10 bases between them. The CDR3 DNA reads TGCAGCGTTGGACGCTCCGGGAACACTGAAGCTTTCTTT. This sequence encodes CSVGRSGNTEAFF. Together with reference TRBV29-1 and TRBJ1-1, the CDR3 gives the full variable domain: SAVISQKPSRDICQRGTSLTIQCQVDSQVTMMFWYRQQPGQSLTLIATANQGSEATYESGFVIDKFPISRPNLTFSTLTVSNMSPEDSSIYLCSVGRSGNTEAFFGQGTRLTVV.

V is TRBV7-9 and J is TRBJ1-1; D perhaps matches TRBD1 (5 bases). Trimming removed 5 bases from V and 0 bases from J, with 13 bases in between. Germline-derived CDR1 and CDR2 are SEHNR and FQNEAQ (reference sequence). The CDR3 covers 15 residues. The CDR3 protein is CASSRTQGVNTEAFF. The CDR3 nucleotides are TGTGCCAGCAGCCGAACCCAGGGAGTGAACACTGAAGCTTTCTTT.

A remark on this clonotype: It may be a read error: a sequence one base away is much more abundant. The CDR3 bases are TGTGCCAGCGGCTGGGGACAGTATGCCCCTTTCGAGCAGTACTTC. This translates into CASGWGQYAPFEQYF. The chain employs TRBV7-8 and TRBJ2-7; the match to TRBD1 covers 7 bases. Trimming cost V 8 bases and J 6 bases; bases outside gene matches: 16. The CDR3 is made up of 15 amino acids. The germline gives CDR1 SGHVS, CDR2 FQNEAQ.

This clonotype was detected many times. V is TRBV19 and J is TRBJ1-6, with unresolved D. Looked up from germline, CDR1 is LNHDA and CDR2 is SQIVND (reference sequence). The ends were cut back, 7 bases at V and 8 bases at J, with 15 bases in the middle. The CDR3 is made up of 14 amino acids. This CDR3 reads CASTRYGQDSPLHF. DNA of the CDR3: TGTGCCAGTACTCGATACGGGCAGGATTCACCCCTCCACTTT.

The chain joins TRBV6-1 to TRBJ2-1, with D hard to call. Germline-derived CDR1 and CDR2 are MNHNS and SASEGT. The germline V and J ends were trimmed by 8 bases and 2 bases, with 16 bases remaining between them. The CDR3 is made up of 15 amino acids. CDR3 sequence (DNA): TGTGCCAGCCAATACAGATCCCTCACCTACAATGAGCAGTTCTTC. It specifies CASQYRSLTYNEQFF.

This sequence joins TRBV12-3 or TRBV12-4 and TRBJ2-4; perhaps D is TRBD1 or TRBD2 (5 bases each). This CDR3 has 14 amino acids. The V gene lost 7 bases and the J gene lost 4 bases, with 14 bases spanning the gap. CDR3: CASTKGTEKNIQYF. The CDR3 DNA sequence: TGTGCCAGCACTAAAGGGACGGAAAAAAACATTCAGTACTTC.

This rearrangement joins TRBV19 to TRBJ2-2; tentatively, D is TRBD2 (6 bases). V was cut by 9 bases and J by 0 bases, with 17 bases left in between. There are 16 residues in the CDR3. Germline loops: CDR1 LNHDA, CDR2 SQIVND (reference sequence). As DNA, the CDR3 is TGTGCCAGCCACCCAGCGGGCAGCTCGAACACCGGGGAGCTGTTTTTT. As protein: CASHPAGSSNTGELFF.

Ten or more counts support this clonotype. The chain recombines TRBV10-3 with TRBJ2-3; 12 bases line up with TRBD2. Germline V gives CDR1 ENHRY, CDR2 SYGVKD. This CDR3 comprises 16 residues. Unmatched junction bases numbered 8, after V lost 5 bases and J lost 5 bases. In DNA, the CDR3 is TGTGCCATCAGTCTACCTTCTAGCGGGGGGGGAGATACGCAGTATTTT. It is translated as CAISLPSSGGGDTQYF.

V usage is TRBV20-1 and J usage is TRBJ2-7; TRBD1 matches 8 bases. The germline gives CDR1 DFQATT, CDR2 SNEGSKA (reference sequence). The CDR3 has 13 amino acids. V was clipped by 5 bases and J by 5 bases; unmatched bases: 8. The CDR3 DNA reads TGCAGTGCTTATCCGAGACAGGGGAACGAGCAGTACTTC. Protein sequence: CSAYPRQGNEQYF.

Regarding this clonotype: The junction differs from germline at one of its ends, possibly a read error. The chain combines TRBV7-2 with TRBJ1-4; no definite D call. Germline V gene sequence: CDR1 SGHTA, CDR2 FQGNSA. This CDR3 contains 14 residues. The CDR3 DNA sequence: TGTGCCAGCAGCTGGCGGTCAACTAATGAAGAACTGTTTTTT. It specifies CASSWRSTNEELFF.

This clonotype was observed a few times. This sequence joins TRBV11-2 and TRBJ1-1; D uncertain. Germline CDR1 and CDR2: SGHAT and FQNNGV. Trimming pared 1 base from V and 1 base from J, leaving 7 bases between. CDR3 length equals 14 residues. The chain's CDR3 is CASSLVGKNTEAFF. DNA of the CDR3: TGTGCCAGCAGCTTAGTCGGAAAGAACACTGAAGCTTTCTTT.

This clonotype was seen many times. The rearrangement links TRBV24-1 to TRBJ2-5; a weak D match, TRBD1 (6 bases). Germline V gene sequence: CDR1 KGHDR, CDR2 SFDVKD. The V end was cut by 1 base, the J end by 5 bases, with 19 bases between. CDR3 size: 17 residues. DNA of the CDR3: TGTGCCACCAGTGATTTTGAGGGGGTTGGGGGCTGGGAGACCCAGTACTTC. Its translation is CATSDFEGVGGWETQYF.

This clonotype appeared once. J is TRBJ2-7 and V is TRBV20-1; 9 bases match TRBD1. Germline V CDR1 and CDR2: DFQATT, SNEGSKA (reference sequence). The V segment lost 3 bases and the J segment 2 bases; nucleotides outside the gene matches: 5. The CDR3 extends over 14 amino acids. CDR3 region: CSASTGTGTYEQYF. CDR3 bases: TGCAGTGCTAGTACCGGGACAGGGACCTACGAGCAGTACTTC.

A word on this clonotype: A much larger clone sits a single nucleotide away, making a read error possible. V usage is TRBV7-2 and J usage is TRBJ1-1, with D uncertain. The CDR3 extends over 13 amino acids. The germline V and J ends were trimmed by 6 bases and 1 base, with 9 bases remaining between them. CDR1 and CDR2 (germline): SGHTA, FQGNSA. CDR3 bases: TGTGCCAGCAGTACGAAGGGGAACACTGAAGCTTTCTTT. It is translated as CASSTKGNTEAFF.

This clonotype came up a few times. The chain employs TRBV7-2 and TRBJ2-3; D possibly corresponds to TRBD1 (5 bases). CDR1 and CDR2 from the germline V gene are SGHTA and FQGNSA. V lost 3 bases and J lost 2, with 6 bases in between. The CDR3 runs 13 residues. The CDR3 spells CASSLGHTDTQYF. In DNA, the CDR3 is TGTGCCAGCAGCTTGGGGCACACAGATACGCAGTATTTT.

The CDR3: CASSSAGPYEQYF. In DNA form, the CDR3 reads TGTGCCAGCAGCTCAGCGGGGCCCTACGAGCAGTACTTC. V usage is TRBV7-9 and J usage is TRBJ2-7, with 7 nucleotides matching TRBD2. The germline gives CDR1 SEHNR, CDR2 FQNEAQ (reference sequence). V trimming: 4 bases; J trimming: 2 bases; junction bases outside the gene matches: 2. The CDR3 runs to 13 residues.

This clonotype was picked up a small number of times. CDR3 coding DNA: TGTGCCTGGAGTGCACAGCTAAATCAGCCCCAGCATTTT. Encoded protein: CAWSAQLNQPQHF. The V gene is TRBV30, the J gene TRBJ1-5; D uncertain. This CDR3 has 13 amino acids. Germline loops: CDR1 GTSNPN, CDR2 SVGIG (reference sequence). V was shortened by 1 base and J by 4 bases, with 8 bases between the two germline ends.

This clonotype was found a few times. V is TRBV20-1 and J is TRBJ2-1, with 7 bases that match TRBD2. CDR1 is DFQATT, CDR2 SNEGSKA, per germline (reference sequence). There are 15 residues in the CDR3. V lost 6 bases, J lost 2 bases, and 10 bases stayed unmatched. CDR3 region: CSASGAGVPYNEQFF. The CDR3 coding sequence is TGCAGTGCCTCCGGGGCGGGAGTTCCCTACAATGAGCAGTTCTTC.

This clonotype was recorded at least ten times. At one end the junction does not follow the germline gene, possibly because of a read error. The chain couples TRBV7-6 to TRBJ2-7, with unresolved D. The germline V gene encodes CDR1 SGHVS and CDR2 FNYEAQ. This CDR3 is 8 amino acids long. DNA of the CDR3: TGTGCCAGCAGCTTATGGGTGTTC. It encodes CASSLWVF.

On this clonotype itself: With a much larger clone just one base away, this may be a read error. Because it lacks the conserved phenylalanine or tryptophan at the end, this CDR3 is likely a read error. CDR3 sequence (DNA): TGTGCCAGCAGCTTAGTTCGGGACAGGGGTCAGACCCAGTACCTC. Translated: CASSLVRDRGQTQYL. The rearrangement uses TRBV7-8 and TRBJ2-5; 10 bases are shared with TRBD1. The CDR3 covers 15 residues. The germline V gene encodes CDR1 SGHVS and CDR2 FQNEAQ. J lost 6 bases, V lost 1 base, and 5 bases had no gene match.